A single TCR beta chain is shown here with its context. This sample stems from a study of identical twins. TCRdb re-analysed the 5' RACE reads in MiXCR, keeping a single row per CDR3 protein. Of about 430,000 distinct CDR3 sequences in the sample, about a fifth were seen once. This receptor was obtained from a man aged 45 to 65 in good health. The sample comprised naive T cells sorted from blood.

The CDR3 loop reads CSARDPTAGDEQFF. In DNA form, the CDR3 reads TGCAGTGCTAGAGATCCGACAGCGGGAGATGAGCAGTTCTTC. The V gene is TRBV20-1, the J gene TRBJ2-1; 8 bases map to TRBD2. CDR3 length equals 14 residues. From germline, CDR1 is DFQATT and CDR2 SNEGSKA (reference sequence). J lost 8 bases, V lost 0 bases, and 6 bases had no gene match.